This T cell receptor beta chain was identified during a study of blood T cell repertoires in COVID-19. On the study more broadly: Sites across the United States, Italy and Spain contributed samples from acute and convalescent COVID-19.

Sequencing was performed with immunoSEQ multiplex PCR; in TCRdb, only in-frame clones are kept and a portion is missing. This table holds 140,000 or so clones, roughly 88% found once. The length of the CDR3 is 13 residues. CDR1 and CDR2 (germline): ENHRY, SYGVKD. V shed 7 bases, J shed 8 bases, and the junction held 6 bases outside the gene matches. The sample comprised peripheral blood. The chain is built from TRBV10-3 and TRBJ2-1; 9 nucleotides line up with TRBD1. The sequence derives from a man in his 70s with acute or convalescent COVID-19. The CDR3 DNA sequence: TGTGCCATCAACGGACAGGGGAGCGATGAGCAGTTCTTC. Protein sequence: CAINGQGSDEQFF.